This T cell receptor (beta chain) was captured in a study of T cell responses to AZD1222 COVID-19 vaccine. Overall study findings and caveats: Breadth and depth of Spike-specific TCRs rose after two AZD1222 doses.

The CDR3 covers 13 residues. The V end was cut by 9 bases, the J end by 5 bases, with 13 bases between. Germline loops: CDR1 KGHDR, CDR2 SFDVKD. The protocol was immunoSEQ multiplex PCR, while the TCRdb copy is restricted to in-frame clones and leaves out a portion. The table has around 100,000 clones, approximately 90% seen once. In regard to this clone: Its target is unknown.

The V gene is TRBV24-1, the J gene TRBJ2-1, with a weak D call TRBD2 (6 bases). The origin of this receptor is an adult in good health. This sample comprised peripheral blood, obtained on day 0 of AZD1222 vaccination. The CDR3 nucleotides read TGTGCCACCGCGGGGCAGCCCAACAATGAGCAGTTCTTC. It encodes CATAGQPNNEQFF.